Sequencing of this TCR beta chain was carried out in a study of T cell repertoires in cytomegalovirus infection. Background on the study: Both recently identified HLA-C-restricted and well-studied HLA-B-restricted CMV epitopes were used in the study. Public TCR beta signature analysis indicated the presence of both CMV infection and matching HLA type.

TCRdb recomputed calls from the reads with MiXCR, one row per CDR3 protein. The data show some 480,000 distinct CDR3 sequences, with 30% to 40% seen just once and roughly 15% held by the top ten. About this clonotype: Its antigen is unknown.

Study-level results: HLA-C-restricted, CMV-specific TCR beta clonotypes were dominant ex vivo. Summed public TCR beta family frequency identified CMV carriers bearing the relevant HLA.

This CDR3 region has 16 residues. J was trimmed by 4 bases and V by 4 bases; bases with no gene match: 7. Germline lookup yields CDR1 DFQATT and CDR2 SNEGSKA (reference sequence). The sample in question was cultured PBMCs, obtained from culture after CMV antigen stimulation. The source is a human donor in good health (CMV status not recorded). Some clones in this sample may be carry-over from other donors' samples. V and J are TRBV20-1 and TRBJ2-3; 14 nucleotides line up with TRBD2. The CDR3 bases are TGCAGTGCTAATCCTAGACTAGCGGGAGGGTCAGATACGCAGTATTTT. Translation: CSANPRLAGGSDTQYF.